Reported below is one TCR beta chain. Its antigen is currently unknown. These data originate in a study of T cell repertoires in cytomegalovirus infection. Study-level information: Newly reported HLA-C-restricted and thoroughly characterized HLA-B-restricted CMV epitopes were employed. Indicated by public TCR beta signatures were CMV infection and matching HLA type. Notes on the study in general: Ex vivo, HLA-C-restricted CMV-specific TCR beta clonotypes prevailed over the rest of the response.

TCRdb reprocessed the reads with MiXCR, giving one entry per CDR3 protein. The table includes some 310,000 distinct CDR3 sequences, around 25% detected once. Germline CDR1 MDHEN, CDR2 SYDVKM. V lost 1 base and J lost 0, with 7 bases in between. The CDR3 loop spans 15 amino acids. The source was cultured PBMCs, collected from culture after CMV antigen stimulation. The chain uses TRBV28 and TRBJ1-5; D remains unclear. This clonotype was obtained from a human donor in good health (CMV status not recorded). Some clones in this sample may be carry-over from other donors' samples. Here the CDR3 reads CASSLSAYSNQPQHF. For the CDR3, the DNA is TGTGCCAGCAGTTTATCAGCTTATAGCAATCAGCCCCAGCATTTT.